Included here is one TCR beta chain sequence, with context. The data belong to a study of blood T cell repertoires in COVID-19. On the study more broadly: Italy, Spain and the United States were the sources of the convalescent and acute COVID-19 samples. The analysed material was cDNA or gDNA that came from T cells, B-cell-depleted T cells, or PBMCs.

The CDR3 is made up of 17 amino acids. Germline V gene data show CDR1 as LNHNV and CDR2 as YYDKDF (reference sequence). J lost 3 bases, V lost 2 bases, and 10 bases had no gene match. In the original analysis: The authors estimated nucleated cell counts from reference gene primer amplification. The assay was immunoSEQ multiplex PCR, and TCRdb's table has in-frame clones only and misses some. Clonal size and the V and J genes are those of that table, whereas D and trimming came from the DNA. The repertoire holds about 130,000 clones, with about 79% as singletons. The rearrangement joins TRBV15 to TRBJ1-3; TRBD1 matches 7 bases. This sequence originates from a woman aged 80 or over with acute or convalescent COVID-19. The specimen was peripheral blood. The CDR3 here is CATSRPQLGGHGNTIYF. DNA of the CDR3: TGTGCCACCAGCAGACCTCAGCTAGGGGGCCATGGAAACACCATATATTTT.